A single sample gave rise to the 14 T cell receptor beta chains below, sequenced in a study of response to subunit inactivated influenza vaccine. TCRdb analysed the RT-PCR reads with MiXCR anew, one entry per CDR3 protein. The sample contains 500,000 to 600,000 distinct CDR3 sequences, 16% of which appear only once. The sample consisted of CD4+ T cells sorted from PBMCs, taken less than 30 months after vaccination. The receptor set was obtained from a man aged 45 to 70 who received an inactivated influenza vaccine.

This chain joins TRBV19 and TRBJ2-3; D might be TRBD1 (6 bases). The CDR3 extends over 14 amino acids. CDR1 is LNHDA and CDR2 is SQIVND in the germline V gene (reference sequence). Trimming pared 6 bases from V and 0 bases from J, leaving 10 bases between. CDR3 DNA: TGTGCCAGTAGCGAGGGGGTTAGCACAGATACGCAGTATTTT. Its translation: CASSEGVSTDTQYF.

This sequence joins TRBV6-2 or TRBV6-3 and TRBJ2-1; TRBD2 aligns across 12 bases. Germline V gene data show CDR1 as MNHEY and CDR2 as SVGEGT. J lost 3 bases, V lost 4 bases, and 4 bases had no gene match. The CDR3 is 16 residues long. The CDR3 nucleotides read TGTGCCAGCAGTTTTACTAGCGGGGGGATCTACAATGAGCAGTTCTTC. Its translation is CASSFTSGGIYNEQFF.

J is TRBJ1-2 and V is TRBV25-1; 8 nucleotides match TRBD1. Trimming took 7 bases from V and 4 from J; bases not matched to a gene: 5. The V gene's germline CDR1 is MGHDK and CDR2 SYGVNS. The CDR3 length is 13 residues. CDR3 protein: CASTKGQAYGYTF. In nucleotides, the CDR3 is TGTGCCAGCACAAAGGGACAGGCCTATGGCTACACCTTC.

The chain employs TRBV20-1 and TRBJ1-5; 10 positions match TRBD1. Germline V gene lookup returns CDR1 DFQATT and CDR2 SNEGSKA (reference sequence). V was pared by 5 bases and J by 4 bases, with 5 bases of the junction left unmatched. CDR3 size: 14 residues. The CDR3 is CSAQTGGKNQPQHF. CDR3 sequence (DNA): TGCAGTGCTCAGACAGGGGGCAAGAATCAGCCCCAGCATTTT.

This clonotype was detected a few times. J is TRBJ2-2 and V is TRBV10-3, with a possible D match to TRBD1 (5 bases). Looked up from germline, CDR1 is ENHRY and CDR2 is SYGVKD. The CDR3 is 13 amino acids. The germline V and J ends were trimmed by 3 bases and 7 bases, with 9 bases remaining between them. The CDR3 DNA is TGTGCCATCAGTGACAGGGCTGACGGGGAGCTGTTTTTT. Amino acid sequence: CAISDRADGELFF.

This clonotype has more than one count but fewer than ten. This chain joins TRBV18 and TRBJ1-4, with 8 bases that match TRBD1. Germline loops: CDR1 KGHSH, CDR2 LQKENI. Trimming took 5 bases from V and 8 from J; bases not matched to a gene: 4. This CDR3 is built from 13 residues. CDR3 sequence reads: CASSSQGAEKLFF. The CDR3 nucleotides are TGTGCCAGCTCATCGCAGGGGGCCGAAAAACTGTTTTTT.

The chain carries TRBV9 and TRBJ2-5; tentatively, D is TRBD2 (5 bases). CDR3 size: 14 residues. V was pared by 0 bases and J by 4 bases, with 10 bases between. Germline V gene sequence: CDR1 SGDLS, CDR2 YYNGEE. DNA for the CDR3: TGTGCCAGCAGCGTAGGGGCTAGCCGAGAGACCCAGTACTTC. Protein product: CASSVGASRETQYF.

This clonotype was recorded a few times. The chain uses TRBV6-6 and TRBJ2-7; no firm D call. The CDR3 loop spans 13 amino acids. V was trimmed by 8 bases and J by 0 bases, leaving 11 bases between them. The germline CDR1 and CDR2 sequences are MNHNY and SVGAGI (reference sequence). CDR3 in DNA: TGTGCCAGCCGTGCCAAGAACTCCTACGAGCAGTACTTC. Its translation: CASRAKNSYEQYF.

The V gene is TRBV28, the J gene TRBJ1-6; 8 bases match TRBD1. Germline V lookup: CDR1 MDHEN, CDR2 SYDVKM. The length of the CDR3 is 16 residues. The J segment lost 8 bases and the V segment lost 3 bases, leaving 9 bases of the junction unmatched. In DNA, the CDR3 is TGTGCCAGCAGTTTTCCCAGGGGACAGGAACATTCACCCCTCCACTTT. Encoded protein: CASSFPRGQEHSPLHF.

The chain couples TRBV7-9 to TRBJ1-5; D is perhaps TRBD1 (5 bases). The ends were cut back, 5 bases at V and 1 base at J, with 12 bases in the middle. The germline gives CDR1 SEHNR, CDR2 FQNEAQ (reference sequence). The CDR3 has 15 residues. As DNA, the CDR3 is TGTGCCAGCAGCCCCCCAGGGATCAGCAATCAGCCCCAGCATTTT. As protein: CASSPPGISNQPQHF.

This clonotype has at least ten counts. The chain recombines TRBV7-2 with TRBJ2-1; D gene ambiguous. Per the germline V gene, CDR1 is SGHTA and CDR2 is FQGNSA. This CDR3 is built from 13 residues. The germline V and J ends were trimmed by 4 bases and 7 bases, with 11 bases remaining between them. CDR3 in DNA: TGTGCCAGCAGCTGGAATTTGGGGAATGAGCAGTTCTTC. This sequence encodes CASSWNLGNEQFF.

This clonotype was found a few times. V and J are TRBV3-1 and TRBJ1-1; D gene ambiguous. V lost 3 bases and J 4 bases, leaving 12 bases between the germline ends. Per germline, CDR1 LGHDT and CDR2 YNNKEL (reference sequence). The CDR3 is 14 residues long. CDR3 sequence reads: CASSQRVEGTEAFF. The CDR3, as DNA: TGTGCCAGCAGCCAGAGGGTTGAAGGCACTGAAGCTTTCTTT.

This clonotype appeared a few times. J is TRBJ1-5 and V is TRBV10-3; no clear D gene. Germline CDR1 is ENHRY and CDR2 is SYGVKD. Trimming left V 3 bases short and J 6 bases short, with 9 bases between. The CDR3 is 13 residues long. CDR3 nucleotides: TGTGCCATCAGTGAATACACAAGTCAGCCCCAGCATTTT. As protein: CAISEYTSQPQHF.

In this sample, this clonotype turned up a few times. The genes are TRBV20-1 and TRBJ2-6, with 13 bases identical to TRBD2. The V and J ends lost 5 bases and 2 bases, in that order; junction bases with no gene match: 3. This CDR3 has 16 residues. Germline CDR1 is DFQATT and CDR2 is SNEGSKA (reference sequence). The CDR3 loop reads CSARTSGRAGANVLTF. CDR3 DNA sequence: TGCAGTGCTCGGACTAGCGGGAGAGCTGGGGCCAACGTCCTGACTTTC.